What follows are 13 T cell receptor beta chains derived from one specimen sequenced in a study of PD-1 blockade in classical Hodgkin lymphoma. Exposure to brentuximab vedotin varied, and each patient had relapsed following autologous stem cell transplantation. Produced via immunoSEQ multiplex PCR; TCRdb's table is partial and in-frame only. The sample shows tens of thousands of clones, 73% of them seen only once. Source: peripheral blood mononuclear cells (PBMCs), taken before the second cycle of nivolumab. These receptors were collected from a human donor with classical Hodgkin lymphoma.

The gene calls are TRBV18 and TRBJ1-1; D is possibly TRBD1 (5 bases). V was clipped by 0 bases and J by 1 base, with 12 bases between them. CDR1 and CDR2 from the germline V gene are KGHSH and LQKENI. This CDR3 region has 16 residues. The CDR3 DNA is TGTGCCAGCTCACCACCGAACACAGGCTCGAACACTGAAGCTTTCTTT. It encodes CASSPPNTGSNTEAFF.

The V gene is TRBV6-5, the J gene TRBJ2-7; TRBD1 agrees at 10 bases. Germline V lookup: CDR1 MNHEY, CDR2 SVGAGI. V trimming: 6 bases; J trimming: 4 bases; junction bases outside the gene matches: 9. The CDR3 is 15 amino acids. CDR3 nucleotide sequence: TGTGCCAGCAGACCTCCGGGACAGGGGTTATACGAGCAGTACTTC. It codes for CASRPPGQGLYEQYF.

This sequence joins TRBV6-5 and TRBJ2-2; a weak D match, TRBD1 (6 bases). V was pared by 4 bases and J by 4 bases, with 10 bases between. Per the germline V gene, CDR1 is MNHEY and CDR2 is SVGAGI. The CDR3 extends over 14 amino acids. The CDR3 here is CASSSGVGTGELFF. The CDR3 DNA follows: TGTGCCAGCAGTTCAGGGGTTGGCACCGGGGAGCTGTTTTTT.

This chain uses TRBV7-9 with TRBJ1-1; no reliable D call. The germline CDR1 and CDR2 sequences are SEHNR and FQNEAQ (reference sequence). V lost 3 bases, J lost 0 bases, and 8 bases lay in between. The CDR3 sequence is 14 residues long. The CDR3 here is CASSFVAMNTEAFF. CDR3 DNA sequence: TGTGCCAGCAGCTTCGTAGCCATGAACACTGAAGCTTTCTTT. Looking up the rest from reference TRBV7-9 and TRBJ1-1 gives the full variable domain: DTGVSQNPRHKITKRGQNVTFRCDPISEHNRLYWYRQTLGQGPEFLTYFQNEAQLEKSRLLSDRFSAERPKGSFSTLEIQRTEQGDSAMYLCASSFVAMNTEAFFGQGTRLTVV.

CDR3 sequence reads: CASSPRGVPTETQYF. CDR3 in DNA: TGTGCCAGCAGCCCCCGCGGGGTACCAACAGAGACCCAGTACTTC. This chain links TRBV9 with TRBJ2-5; D might be TRBD2 (6 bases). The germline V gene has CDR1 SGDLS and CDR2 YYNGEE. The CDR3 has 15 residues. Trimming cost V 4 bases and J 4 bases, with 17 bases left between them.

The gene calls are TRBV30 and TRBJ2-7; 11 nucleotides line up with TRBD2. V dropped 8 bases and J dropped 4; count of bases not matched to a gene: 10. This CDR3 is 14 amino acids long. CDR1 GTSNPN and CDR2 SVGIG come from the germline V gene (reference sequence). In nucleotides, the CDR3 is TGTGCCGGGTCCGGGACTAGCGGACCTTACGAGCAGTACTTC. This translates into CAGSGTSGPYEQYF.

The CDR3 DNA reads TGTGCCAGCAGCACGGAGTTGAACACTGAAGCTTTCTTT. Translating gives CASSTELNTEAFF. V is TRBV7-3 and J is TRBJ1-1; D unresolved. CDR1 and CDR2 from the germline V gene are SGHTA and FQGTGA. V was cut by 5 bases and J by 0 bases, with 7 bases left in between. This CDR3 has 13 amino acids.

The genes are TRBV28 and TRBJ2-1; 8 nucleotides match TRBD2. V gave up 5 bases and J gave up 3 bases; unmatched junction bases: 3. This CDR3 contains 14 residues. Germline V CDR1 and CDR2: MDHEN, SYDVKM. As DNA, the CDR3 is TGTGCCAGCAGTGCGCTAGCGGGCTACAATGAGCAGTTCTTC. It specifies CASSALAGYNEQFF. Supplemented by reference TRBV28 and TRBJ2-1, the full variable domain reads DVKVTQSSRYLVKRTGEKVFLECVQDMDHENMFWYRQDPGLGLRLIYFSYDVKMKEKGDIPEGYSVSREKKERFSLILESASTNQTSMYLCASSALAGYNEQFFGPGTRLTVL.

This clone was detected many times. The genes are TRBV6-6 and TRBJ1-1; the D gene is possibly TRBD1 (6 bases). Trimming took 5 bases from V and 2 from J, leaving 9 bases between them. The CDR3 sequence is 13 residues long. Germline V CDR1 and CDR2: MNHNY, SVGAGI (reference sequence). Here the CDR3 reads CASSRTANTEAFF. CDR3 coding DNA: TGTGCCAGCAGTCGGACAGCCAACACTGAAGCTTTCTTT.

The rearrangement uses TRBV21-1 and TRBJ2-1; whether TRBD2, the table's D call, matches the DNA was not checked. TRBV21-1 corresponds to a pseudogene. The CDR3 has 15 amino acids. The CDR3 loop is CARAPGGRVRNEQFF. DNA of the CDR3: TGTGCCAGGGCCCCGGGCGGGAGAGTCAGAAATGAGCAGTTCTTC.

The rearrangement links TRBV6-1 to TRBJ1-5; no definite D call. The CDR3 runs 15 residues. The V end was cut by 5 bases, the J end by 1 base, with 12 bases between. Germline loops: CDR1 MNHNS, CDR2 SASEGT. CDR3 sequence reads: CASSPQGRSNQPQHF. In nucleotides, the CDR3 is TGTGCCAGCAGTCCGCAAGGACGGAGCAATCAGCCCCAGCATTTT.

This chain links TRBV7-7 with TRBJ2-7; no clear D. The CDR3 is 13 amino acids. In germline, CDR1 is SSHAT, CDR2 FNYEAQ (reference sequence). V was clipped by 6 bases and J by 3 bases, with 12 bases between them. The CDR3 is CASSLKINYEQYF. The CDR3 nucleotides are TGTGCCAGCAGTCTTAAGATCAACTACGAGCAGTACTTC.

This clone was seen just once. This CDR3 reads CASSWVGNIYEQYF. In DNA form, the CDR3 reads TGTGCCAGCAGCTGGGTCGGGAATATCTACGAGCAGTACTTC. The rearrangement joins TRBV11-1 to TRBJ2-7, with a tentative D call TRBD2 (5 bases). From germline, CDR1 is SGHAT and CDR2 FQDESV (reference sequence). V dropped 4 bases and J dropped 3 bases, with 13 bases sitting between them. The CDR3 sequence is 14 residues long.